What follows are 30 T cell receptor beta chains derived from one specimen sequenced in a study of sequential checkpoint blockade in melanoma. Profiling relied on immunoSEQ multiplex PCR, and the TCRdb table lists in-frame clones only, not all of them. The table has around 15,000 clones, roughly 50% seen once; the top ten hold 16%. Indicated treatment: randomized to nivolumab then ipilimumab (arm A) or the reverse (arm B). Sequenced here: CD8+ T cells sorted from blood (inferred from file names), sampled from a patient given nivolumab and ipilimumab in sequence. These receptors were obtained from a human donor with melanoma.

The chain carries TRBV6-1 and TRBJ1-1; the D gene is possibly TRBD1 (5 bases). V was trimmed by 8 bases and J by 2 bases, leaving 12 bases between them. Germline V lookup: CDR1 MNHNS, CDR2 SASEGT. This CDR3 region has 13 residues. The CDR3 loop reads CASGWGVNTEAFF. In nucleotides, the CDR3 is TGTGCCAGCGGCTGGGGGGTAAACACTGAAGCTTTCTTT.

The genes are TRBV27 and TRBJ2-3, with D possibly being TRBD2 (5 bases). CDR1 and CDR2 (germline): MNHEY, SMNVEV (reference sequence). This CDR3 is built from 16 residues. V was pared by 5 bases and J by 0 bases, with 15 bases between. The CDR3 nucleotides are TGTGCCAGCAGTACCCCCCTACTAGTTAGCACAGATACGCAGTATTTT. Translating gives CASSTPLLVSTDTQYF.

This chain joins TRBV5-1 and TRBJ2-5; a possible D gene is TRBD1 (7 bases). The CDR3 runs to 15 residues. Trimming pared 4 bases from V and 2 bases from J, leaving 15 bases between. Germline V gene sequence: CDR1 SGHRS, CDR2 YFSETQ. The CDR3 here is CASSLWTGGQETQYF. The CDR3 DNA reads TGCGCCAGCAGCCTCTGGACAGGAGGGCAAGAGACCCAGTACTTC.

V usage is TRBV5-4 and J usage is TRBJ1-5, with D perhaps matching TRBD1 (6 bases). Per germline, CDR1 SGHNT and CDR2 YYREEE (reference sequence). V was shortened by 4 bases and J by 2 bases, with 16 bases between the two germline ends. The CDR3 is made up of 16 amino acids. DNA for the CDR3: TGTGCCAGCAGCCGGATACAGGGTTTAGGCAATCAGCCCCAGCATTTT. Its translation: CASSRIQGLGNQPQHF.

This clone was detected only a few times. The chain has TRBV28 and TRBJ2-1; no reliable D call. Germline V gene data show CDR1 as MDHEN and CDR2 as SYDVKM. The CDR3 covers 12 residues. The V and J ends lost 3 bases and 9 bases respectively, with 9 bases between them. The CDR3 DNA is TGTGCCAGCAGTTTTTCTAGTTTTGAGCAGTTCTTC. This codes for CASSFSSFEQFF.

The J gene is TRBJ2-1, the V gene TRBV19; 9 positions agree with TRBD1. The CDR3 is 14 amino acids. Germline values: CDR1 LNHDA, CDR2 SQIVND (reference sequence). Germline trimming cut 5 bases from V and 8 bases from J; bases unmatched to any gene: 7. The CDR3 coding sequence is TGTGCCAGTAGTCGGGACAGGGATTTCGATGAGCAGTTCTTC. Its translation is CASSRDRDFDEQFF. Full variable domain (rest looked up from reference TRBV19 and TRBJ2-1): DGGITQSPKYLFRKEGQNVTLSCEQNLNHDAMYWYRQDPGQGLRLIYYSQIVNDFQKGDIAEGYSVSREKKESFPLTVTSAQKNPTAFYLCASSRDRDFDEQFFGPGTRLTVL.

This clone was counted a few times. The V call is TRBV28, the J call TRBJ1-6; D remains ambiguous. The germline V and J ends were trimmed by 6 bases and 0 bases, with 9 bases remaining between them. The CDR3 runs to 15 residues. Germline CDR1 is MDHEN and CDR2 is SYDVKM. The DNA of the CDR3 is TGTGCCAGCAGCCTAGAGAACTCCTATAATTCACCCCTCCACTTT. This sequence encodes CASSLENSYNSPLHF.

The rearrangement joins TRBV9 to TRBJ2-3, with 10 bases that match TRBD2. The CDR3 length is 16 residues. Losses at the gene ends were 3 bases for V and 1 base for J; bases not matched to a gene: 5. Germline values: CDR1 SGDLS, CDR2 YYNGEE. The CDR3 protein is CASSAWLAGGTDTQYF. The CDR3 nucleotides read TGTGCCAGCAGCGCCTGGCTAGCGGGGGGCACAGATACGCAGTATTTT.

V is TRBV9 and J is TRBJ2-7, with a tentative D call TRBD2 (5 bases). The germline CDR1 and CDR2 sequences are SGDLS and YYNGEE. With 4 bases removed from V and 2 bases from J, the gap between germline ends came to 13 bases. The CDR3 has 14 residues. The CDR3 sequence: CASSITDLAYEQYF. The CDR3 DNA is TGTGCCAGCAGCATAACGGACTTAGCCTACGAGCAGTACTTC.

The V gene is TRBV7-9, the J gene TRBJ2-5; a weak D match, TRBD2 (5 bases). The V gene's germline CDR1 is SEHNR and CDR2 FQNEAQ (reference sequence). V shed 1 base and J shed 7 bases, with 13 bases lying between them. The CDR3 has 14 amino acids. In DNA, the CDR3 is TGTGCCAGCAGCTTAGTAGGACCCAGCGGGACCCAGTACTTC. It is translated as CASSLVGPSGTQYF.

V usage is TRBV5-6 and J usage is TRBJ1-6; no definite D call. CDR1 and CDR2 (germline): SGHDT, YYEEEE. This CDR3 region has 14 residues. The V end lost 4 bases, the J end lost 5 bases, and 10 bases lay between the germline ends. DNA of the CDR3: TGTGCCAGCAGCCCCGACACGAATAATTCACCCCTCCACTTT. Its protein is CASSPDTNNSPLHF.

The CDR3 DNA follows: TGTGCCAGCAGCCTGGGGGGGGTCTATGGCTACACCTTC. It translates to CASSLGGVYGYTF. The V gene is TRBV7-6, the J gene TRBJ1-2; D possibly corresponds to TRBD1 (5 bases). Germline CDR1 reads SGHVS; CDR2 reads FNYEAQ. V lost 5 bases, J lost 4 bases, and 11 bases lay in between. This CDR3 comprises 13 residues.

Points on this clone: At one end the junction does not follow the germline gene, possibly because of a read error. The CDR3 sequence: CASSFNGRNTEAFF. CDR3 nucleotide sequence: TGTGCCAGCAGCTTTAATGGGAGGAACACTGAAGCTTTCTTT. J is TRBJ1-1 and V is TRBV4-1; no reliable D call. The CDR3 has 14 amino acids. Germline values: CDR1 MGHRA, CDR2 YSYEKL.

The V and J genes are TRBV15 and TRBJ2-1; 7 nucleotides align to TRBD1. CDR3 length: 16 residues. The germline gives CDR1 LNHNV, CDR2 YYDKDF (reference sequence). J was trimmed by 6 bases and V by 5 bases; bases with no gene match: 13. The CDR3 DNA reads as TGTGCCACCAGCGGATGGGACAGCGACAAATTCAATGAGCAGTTCTTC. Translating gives CATSGWDSDKFNEQFF.

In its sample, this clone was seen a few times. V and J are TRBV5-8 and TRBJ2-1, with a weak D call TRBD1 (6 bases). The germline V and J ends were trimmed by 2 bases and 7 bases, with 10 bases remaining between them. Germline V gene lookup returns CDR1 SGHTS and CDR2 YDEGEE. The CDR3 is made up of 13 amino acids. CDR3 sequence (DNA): TGTGCCAGCAGCTTAACAGGGTGGAATGAGCAGTTCTTC. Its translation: CASSLTGWNEQFF.

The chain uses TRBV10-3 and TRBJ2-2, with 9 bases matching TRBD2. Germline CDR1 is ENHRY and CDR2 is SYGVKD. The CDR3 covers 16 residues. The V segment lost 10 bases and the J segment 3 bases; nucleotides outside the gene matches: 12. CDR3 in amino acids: CASTLAGSGDTGELFF. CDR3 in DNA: TGTGCCAGCACCCTAGCGGGGTCTGGGGACACCGGGGAGCTGTTTTTT.

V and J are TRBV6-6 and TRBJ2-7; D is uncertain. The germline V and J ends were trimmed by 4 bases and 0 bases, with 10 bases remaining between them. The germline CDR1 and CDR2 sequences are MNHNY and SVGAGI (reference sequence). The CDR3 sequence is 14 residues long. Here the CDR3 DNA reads TGTGCCAGCAGTTTCCGACTCGCCTCCTACGAGCAGTACTTC. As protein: CASSFRLASYEQYF.

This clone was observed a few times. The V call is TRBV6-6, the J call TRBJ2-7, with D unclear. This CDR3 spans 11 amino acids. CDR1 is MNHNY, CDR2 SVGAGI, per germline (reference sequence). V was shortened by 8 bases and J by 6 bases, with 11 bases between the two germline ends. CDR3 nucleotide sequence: TGTGCCAGCGGTAGTATTTTCGAGCAGTACTTC. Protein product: CASGSIFEQYF.

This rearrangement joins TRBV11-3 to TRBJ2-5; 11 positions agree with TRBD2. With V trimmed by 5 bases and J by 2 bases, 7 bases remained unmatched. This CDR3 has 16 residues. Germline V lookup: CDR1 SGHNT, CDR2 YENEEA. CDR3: CASSPGLAGPQETQYF. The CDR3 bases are TGTGCCAGCAGCCCTGGACTAGCGGGCCCGCAAGAGACCCAGTACTTC.

This CDR3 is CASSEKKRTDNTGELFF. The CDR3 bases are TGTGCCAGCAGTGAAAAAAAACGGACAGACAACACCGGGGAGCTGTTTTTT. The V call is TRBV6-1, the J call TRBJ2-2; possible D gene TRBD1, 6 bases. This CDR3 is built from 17 residues. Germline V gene data show CDR1 as MNHNS and CDR2 as SASEGT. Trimming removed 2 bases from V and 2 bases from J, with 15 bases in between.

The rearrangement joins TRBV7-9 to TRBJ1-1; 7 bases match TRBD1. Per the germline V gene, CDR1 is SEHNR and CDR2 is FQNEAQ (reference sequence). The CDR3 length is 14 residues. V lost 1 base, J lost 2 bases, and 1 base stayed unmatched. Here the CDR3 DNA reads TGTGCCAGCAGCTTAGAAGGGGGCAACACTGAAGCTTTCTTT. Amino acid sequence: CASSLEGGNTEAFF. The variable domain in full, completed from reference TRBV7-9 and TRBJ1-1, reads DTGVSQNPRHKITKRGQNVTFRCDPISEHNRLYWYRQTLGQGPEFLTYFQNEAQLEKSRLLSDRFSAERPKGSFSTLEIQRTEQGDSAMYLCASSLEGGNTEAFFGQGTRLTVV.

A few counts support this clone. CDR3 coding DNA: TGTGCCAGCAGTGATCATTGGAACACTGAAGCTTTCTTT. Protein product: CASSDHWNTEAFF. V usage is TRBV2 and J usage is TRBJ1-1; D is unclear. This CDR3 region has 13 residues. Germline lookup yields CDR1 SNHLY and CDR2 FYNNEI. V was shortened by 3 bases and J by 1 base, with 6 bases between the two germline ends.

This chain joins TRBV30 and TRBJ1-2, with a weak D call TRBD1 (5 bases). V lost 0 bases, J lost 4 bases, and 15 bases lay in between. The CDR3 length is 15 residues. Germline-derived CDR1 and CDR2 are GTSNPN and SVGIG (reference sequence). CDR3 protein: CAWSVSEGAFYGYTF. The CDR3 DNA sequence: TGTGCCTGGAGTGTCAGCGAAGGGGCCTTCTATGGCTACACCTTC.

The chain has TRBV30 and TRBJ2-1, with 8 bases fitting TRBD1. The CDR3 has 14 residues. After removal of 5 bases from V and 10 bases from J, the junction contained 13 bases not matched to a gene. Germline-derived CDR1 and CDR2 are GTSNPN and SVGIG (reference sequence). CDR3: CAWDTGGGMEEQFF. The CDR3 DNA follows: TGTGCCTGGGACACAGGGGGTGGGATGGAGGAGCAGTTCTTC.

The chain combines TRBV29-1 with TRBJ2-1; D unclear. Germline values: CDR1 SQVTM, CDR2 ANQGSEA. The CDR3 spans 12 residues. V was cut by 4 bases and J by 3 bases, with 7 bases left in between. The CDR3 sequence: CSVGSDYNEQFF. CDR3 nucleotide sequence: TGCAGCGTTGGGTCAGACTACAATGAGCAGTTCTTC.

Here the CDR3 reads CASSIVYGRGPTGELFF. The CDR3 DNA is TGTGCCAGTAGTATAGTTTACGGCAGGGGGCCCACCGGGGAGCTGTTTTTT. The chain is built from TRBV19 and TRBJ2-2; 8 positions agree with TRBD1. The CDR3 has 17 amino acids. From germline, CDR1 is LNHDA and CDR2 SQIVND (reference sequence). Trimming cost V 1 base and J 4 bases; bases outside gene matches: 8.

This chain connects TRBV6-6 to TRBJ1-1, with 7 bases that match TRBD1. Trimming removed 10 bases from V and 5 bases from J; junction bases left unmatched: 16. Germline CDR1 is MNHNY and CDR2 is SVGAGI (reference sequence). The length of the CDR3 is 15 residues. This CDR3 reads CATLGTATFGTEAFF. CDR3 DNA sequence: TGTGCCACACTGGGGACAGCTACATTCGGAACTGAAGCTTTCTTT.

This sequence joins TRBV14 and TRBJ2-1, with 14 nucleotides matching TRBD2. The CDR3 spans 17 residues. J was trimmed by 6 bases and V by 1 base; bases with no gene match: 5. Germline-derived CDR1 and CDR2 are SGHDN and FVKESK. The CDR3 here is CASSQGPGLAGANEQFF. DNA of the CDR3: TGTGCCAGCAGCCAAGGGCCGGGACTAGCGGGAGCCAATGAGCAGTTCTTC.

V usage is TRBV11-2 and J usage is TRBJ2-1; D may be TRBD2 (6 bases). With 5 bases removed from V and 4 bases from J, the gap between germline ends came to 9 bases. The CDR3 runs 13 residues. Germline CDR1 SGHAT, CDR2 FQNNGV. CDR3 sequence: CASSPAGYNEQFF. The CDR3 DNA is TGTGCCAGCAGCCCAGCGGGTTACAATGAGCAGTTCTTC.

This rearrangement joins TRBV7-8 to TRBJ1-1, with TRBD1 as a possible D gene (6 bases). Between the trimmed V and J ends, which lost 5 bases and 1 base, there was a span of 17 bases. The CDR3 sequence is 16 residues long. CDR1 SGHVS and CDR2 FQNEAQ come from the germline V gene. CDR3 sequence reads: CASSPRQDPTNTEAFF. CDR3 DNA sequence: TGTGCCAGCAGCCCTCGACAGGATCCAACGAACACTGAAGCTTTCTTT.